This TCR beta chain was observed in a study of beta chain features in type 1 diabetes. Study background: Investigators examined 107,917,701 sorted cells across all samples.

Comments on this clone: No antigen is known for it.

Heparinised blood was drawn once per donor, averaging around 120 mL. Central memory, naive, regulatory and stem cell-like memory CD4+ cells were sorted by CD45RO/CCR7/CD25/CD127/CD95/CD27. Overall study findings and caveats: The VDJ junctions of type 1 diabetes patients carried fewer insertions and more deletions. A moderate, significant TCRB CDR3 shortening appeared in type 1 diabetes across four CD4+ subsets.

V shed 3 bases and J shed 2 bases, with 14 bases lying between them. The CDR3 is 15 amino acids. Germline lookup yields CDR1 MNHEY and CDR2 SVGAGI. The entirety of the isolated RNA underwent reverse transcription, so expressed TCRB transcripts were sequenced. The data were produced by immunoSEQ multiplex PCR, yet TCRdb's version contains in-frame clones alone and is incomplete. Of about 710,000 clones detected, 11% to 15% appear once; the ten largest clones hold nearly 0.04%. The sequence came from a man between 18 and 35 years old with type 1 diabetes. What was sequenced was naive CD4+ T cells from blood. This chain links TRBV6-5 with TRBJ2-7, with D maybe TRBD1 (6 bases). This CDR3 reads CASSYSYGTTYEQYF. CDR3 bases: TGTGCCAGCAGTTATTCGTACGGGACAACCTACGAGCAGTACTTC.